The 8 T cell receptor beta chains given below trace back to one sample, sequenced in a study of T-cell memory formation after mild COVID-19. Each CDR3 protein is one row after TCRdb ran MiXCR on the 5' RACE reads. Seen here are hundreds of thousands of distinct CDR3 sequences, around 15% observed once, and the top ten hold about 22%. The sequencing sample was made of PBMCs or a T cell subset sorted from them (not recorded which). The receptors were sampled from a man aged 18 to 35 who had mild COVID-19 (a few samples of this study predate the infection). Cell type and time point are not known.

This clonotype was counted between two and nine times. The chain is built from TRBV7-9 and TRBJ2-6; D is uncertain. Trimming took 5 bases from V and 0 from J, leaving 5 bases between them. The CDR3 covers 14 residues. Germline V gene sequence: CDR1 SEHNR, CDR2 FQNEAQ (reference sequence). The CDR3 sequence: CASSQASGANVLTF. CDR3 coding DNA: TGTGCCAGCAGCCAGGCCTCTGGGGCCAACGTCCTGACTTTC. The full variable domain, completed using reference TRBV7-9 and TRBJ2-6, is DTGVSQNPRHKITKRGQNVTFRCDPISEHNRLYWYRQTLGQGPEFLTYFQNEAQLEKSRLLSDRFSAERPKGSFSTLEIQRTEQGDSAMYLCASSQASGANVLTFGAGSRLTVL.

The chain couples TRBV5-1 to TRBJ2-4, with D possibly being TRBD2 (6 bases). V was pared by 2 bases and J by 8 bases, with 14 bases between. The germline V gene has CDR1 SGHRS and CDR2 YFSETQ. CDR3 size: 14 residues. CDR3 nucleotide sequence: TGCGCCAGCAGCTTTTCTGGCGGGGAATACATTCAGTACTTC. Residues: CASSFSGGEYIQYF.

The chain employs TRBV12-3 or TRBV12-4 and TRBJ1-1; no clear D. This CDR3 comprises 13 residues. V lost 6 bases and J 5 bases, leaving 13 bases between the germline ends. For the CDR3, the DNA is TGTGCCAGCAGGGTACGGGATGGGACTGAAGCTTTCTTT. This sequence encodes CASRVRDGTEAFF.

This clonotype turned up a few times. This rearrangement joins TRBV5-5 to TRBJ2-3; D ambiguous. Trimming stripped 0 bases from V and 7 bases from J, with 12 bases between. The CDR3 is 14 amino acids. Germline V gene lookup returns CDR1 SGHKS and CDR2 YYEKEE (reference sequence). CDR3: CASSLADSPHTQYF. For the CDR3, the DNA is TGTGCCAGCAGCTTGGCTGACTCGCCCCATACGCAGTATTTT. Looking up the rest from reference TRBV5-5 and TRBJ2-3 gives the full variable domain: DAGVTQSPTHLIKTRGQQVTLRCSPISGHKSVSWYQQVLGQGPQFIFQYYEKEERGRGNFPDRFSARQFPNYSSELNVNALLLGDSALYLCASSLADSPHTQYFGPGTRLTVL.

This clonotype was found a few times. V gene TRBV29-1 combines with J gene TRBJ2-1, with 9 bases matching TRBD2. Trimming took 7 bases from V and 4 from J; bases not matched to a gene: 11. Germline V lookup: CDR1 SQVTM, CDR2 ANQGSEA. The CDR3 runs to 15 residues. CDR3 in amino acids: CSARGGLAGYNEQFF. The CDR3 coding sequence is TGCAGCGCCCGGGGTGGGCTAGCGGGGTACAATGAGCAGTTCTTC.

The rearrangement links TRBV18 to TRBJ1-5; D is unclear. This CDR3 contains 13 residues. V lost 3 bases and J 4 bases, leaving 7 bases between the germline ends. Germline CDR1 KGHSH, CDR2 LQKENI. CDR3 bases: TGTGCCAGCTCACCGACACCGAATCAGCCCCAGCATTTT. Translating it yields CASSPTPNQPQHF.

In its sample, this clonotype was seen a few times. This chain uses TRBV12-3 or TRBV12-4 with TRBJ2-7; weak D call: TRBD1 (6 bases). The CDR3 has 15 residues. Trimming cost V 1 base and J 3 bases, with 13 bases left between them. CDR3 bases: TGTGCCAGCAGTTTAGTATATCACAGGGACTACGAGCAGTACTTC. Protein product: CASSLVYHRDYEQYF.

This clonotype has a handful of counts. The CDR3 sequence is CASSPGYSGNQPQHF. CDR3 in DNA: TGTGCCAGCAGTCCCGGTTACAGCGGTAATCAGCCCCAGCATTTT. The chain combines TRBV12-3 or TRBV12-4 with TRBJ1-5; D gene uncertain. The length of the CDR3 is 15 residues. V was trimmed by 5 bases and J by 4 bases, leaving 15 bases between them.